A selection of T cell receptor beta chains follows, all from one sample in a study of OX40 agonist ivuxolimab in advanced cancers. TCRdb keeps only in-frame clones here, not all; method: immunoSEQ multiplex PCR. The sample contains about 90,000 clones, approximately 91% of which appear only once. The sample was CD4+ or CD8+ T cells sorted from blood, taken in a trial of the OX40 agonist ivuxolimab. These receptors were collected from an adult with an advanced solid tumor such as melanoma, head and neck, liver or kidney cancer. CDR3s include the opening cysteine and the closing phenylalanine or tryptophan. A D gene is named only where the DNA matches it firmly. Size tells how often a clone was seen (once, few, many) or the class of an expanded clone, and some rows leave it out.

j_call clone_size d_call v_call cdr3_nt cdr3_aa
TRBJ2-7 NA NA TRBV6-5 TGTGCCAGCAGGAAGGACAAGGCGGCCTACGAGCAGTACTTC CASRKDKAAYEQYF
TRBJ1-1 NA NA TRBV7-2 TGTGCCAGCAGCTTAAATCCTATGAACACTGAAGCTTTCTTT CASSLNPMNTEAFF
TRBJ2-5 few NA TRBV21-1 TGTGCCAGCTTTCAGGGTATCCAAGAGACCCAGTACTTC CASFQGIQETQYF
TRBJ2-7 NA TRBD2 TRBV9 TGTGCCAGCAGCGCCCGGGGGGGGAGCTCCTACGAGCAGTACTTC CASSARGGSSYEQYF
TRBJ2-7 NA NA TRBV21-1 TGTGCCAGCAGCAAAGGGCCCAGCAAAAAGCGGGAGAGAGCCTTCGAGCAGTACTTC CASSKGPSKKRERAFEQYF
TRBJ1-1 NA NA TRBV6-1 TGTGCCAGCCAGCAGGGTGGGAACACTGAAGCTTTCTTT CASQQGGNTEAFF
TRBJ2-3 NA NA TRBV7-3 TGTGCCAGCAGCTTAACGGGCCCCCGGGCTAGCACAGATACGCAGTATTTT CASSLTGPRASTDTQYF
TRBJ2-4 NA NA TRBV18 TGTGCCAGCTCGTCAGTTTTAGCCAAAAACATTCAGTACTTC CASSSVLAKNIQYF
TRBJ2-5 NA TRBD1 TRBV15 TGTGCCACCAGCAGAGCACTTACAGGGGGCGAGGAGACCCAGTACTTC CATSRALTGGEETQYF
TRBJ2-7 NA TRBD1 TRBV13 TGTGCCAGCAGCACCGGTGACAGGGGAGCGTACGAGCAGTACTTC CASSTGDRGAYEQYF
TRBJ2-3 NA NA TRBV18 TGTGCCAGCTCACCGATAACGACAACTAGCACAGATACGCAGTATTTT CASSPITTTSTDTQYF
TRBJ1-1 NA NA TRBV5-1 TGCGCCAGCAGCTTGAGTACGATAAGGCGGACTGAAGCTTTCTTT CASSLSTIRRTEAFF
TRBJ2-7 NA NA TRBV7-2 TGTGCCAGCAGCCCCTCTGCCGGAGGTTTAGTCGAGCAGTACTTC CASSPSAGGLVEQYF
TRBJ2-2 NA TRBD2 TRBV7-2 TGTGCCAGCAGCTCGCCAGGACTAGCGGCCTCGAACACCGGGGAGCTGTTTTTT CASSSPGLAASNTGELFF
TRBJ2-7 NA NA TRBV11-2 TGTGCCAGCAGCTCCGGGACTCGACGCTCCTACGAGCAGTACTTC CASSSGTRRSYEQYF
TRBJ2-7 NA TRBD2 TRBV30 TGTGCCCTGACGGGACTAGCGCTTCACTACGAGCAGTACTTC CALTGLALHYEQYF
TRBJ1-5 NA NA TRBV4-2 TGTGCCAGCAGCCAAGAAGGATTGGGGGCAAGCAATCAGCCCCAGCATTTT CASSQEGLGASNQPQHF
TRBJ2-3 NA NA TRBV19 TGTGCCAGTAGTATAGGACAGATTTACACAGATACGCAGTATTTT CASSIGQIYTDTQYF
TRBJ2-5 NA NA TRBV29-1 TGCAGCGTAATGGGGGTCAAAGAGACCCAGTACTTC CSVMGVKETQYF
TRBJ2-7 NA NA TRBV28 TGTGCCAGCAGCACCGGGCCCAAGTACGAGCAGTACTTC CASSTGPKYEQYF
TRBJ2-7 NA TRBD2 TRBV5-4 TGTGCCAGCAGCACGGGACTAGCGGGAGTTAAGTACGAGCAGTACTTC CASSTGLAGVKYEQYF
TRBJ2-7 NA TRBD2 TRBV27 TGTGCCAGCAGTTCCGCGGGGGGTGCTGCGCGGGGGCAGTACTTC CASSSAGGAARGQYF
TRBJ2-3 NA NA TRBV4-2 TGTGCCAGCAGCCAAGTGGTGGGGTCGGGGACAGATACGCAGTATTTT CASSQVVGSGTDTQYF
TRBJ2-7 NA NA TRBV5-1 TGCGCCAGCAGCTTGGGGAGGTCCGGGGATTACGAGCAGTACTTC CASSLGRSGDYEQYF
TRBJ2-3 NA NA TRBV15 TGTGCCACCAGCAGAGTGGGGCACACAGATACGCAGTATTTT CATSRVGHTDTQYF
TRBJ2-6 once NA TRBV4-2 TGTGCCAGCAGCCAATCCCGGGCCTCTGGGGCCAACGTCCTGACTTTC CASSQSRASGANVLTF
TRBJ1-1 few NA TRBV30 TGTGCCTGGAGTCGGACAGCGAACACTGAAGCTTTCTTT CAWSRTANTEAFF
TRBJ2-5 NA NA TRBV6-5 TGTGCCAGCAGAACCAGCCGCCAAGAGACCCAGTACTTC CASRTSRQETQYF
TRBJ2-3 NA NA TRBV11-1 TGTGCCAGCAGCTTACTGAACAGGCCCGGAGATACGCAGTATTTT CASSLLNRPGDTQYF
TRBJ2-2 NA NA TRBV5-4 TGTGCCAGCAGCTTTAATTCTGGAACAGGACGGGGCGGGGAGCTGTTTTTT CASSFNSGTGRGGELFF
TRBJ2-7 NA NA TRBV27 TGTGCCAGCAGTTTAAGGGGGGGCACCCACGAGCAGTACTTC CASSLRGGTHEQYF
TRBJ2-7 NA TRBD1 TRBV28 TGTGCCAGCAGGACAGGGAATAAGGACGAGCAGTACTTC CASRTGNKDEQYF
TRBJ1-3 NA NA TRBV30 TGTGCCTGGAGCGGGACACCGCAGTCGGTAAACACCATATATTTT CAWSGTPQSVNTIYF
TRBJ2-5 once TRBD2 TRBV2 TGTGCCAGCAGTGAGCAGCGGGGCTACCAAGAGACCCAGTACTTC CASSEQRGYQETQYF
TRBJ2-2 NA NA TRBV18 TGTGCCAGCTCACAATTAAGAGGCGGCAGGGAGAACACCGGGGAGCTGTTTTTT CASSQLRGGRENTGELFF
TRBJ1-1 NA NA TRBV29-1 TGCAGCGTCGGGACGGCAAGCACTGAAGCTTTCTTT CSVGTASTEAFF
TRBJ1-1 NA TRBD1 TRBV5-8 TGTGCCAGCAGCCTCTCCGGGACAGGGGGGGCAAGAGCTTTCTTT CASSLSGTGGARAFF
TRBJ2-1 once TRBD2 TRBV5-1 TGCGCCAGCAGCTCGCGGGAGGTATACAATGAGCAGTTCTTC CASSSREVYNEQFF
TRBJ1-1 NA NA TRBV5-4 TGTGCCAGCAGGCAGGAAGCGGGTCGGGCTTTCTTT CASRQEAGRAFF
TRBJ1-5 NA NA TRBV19 TGTGCCACCCTGGACCCACGTAGCAATCAGCCCCAGCATTTT CATLDPRSNQPQHF
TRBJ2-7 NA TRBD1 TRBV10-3 TGTGCCATCAGTTCGCCGGGACAGGGTCACGAGCAGTACTTC CAISSPGQGHEQYF